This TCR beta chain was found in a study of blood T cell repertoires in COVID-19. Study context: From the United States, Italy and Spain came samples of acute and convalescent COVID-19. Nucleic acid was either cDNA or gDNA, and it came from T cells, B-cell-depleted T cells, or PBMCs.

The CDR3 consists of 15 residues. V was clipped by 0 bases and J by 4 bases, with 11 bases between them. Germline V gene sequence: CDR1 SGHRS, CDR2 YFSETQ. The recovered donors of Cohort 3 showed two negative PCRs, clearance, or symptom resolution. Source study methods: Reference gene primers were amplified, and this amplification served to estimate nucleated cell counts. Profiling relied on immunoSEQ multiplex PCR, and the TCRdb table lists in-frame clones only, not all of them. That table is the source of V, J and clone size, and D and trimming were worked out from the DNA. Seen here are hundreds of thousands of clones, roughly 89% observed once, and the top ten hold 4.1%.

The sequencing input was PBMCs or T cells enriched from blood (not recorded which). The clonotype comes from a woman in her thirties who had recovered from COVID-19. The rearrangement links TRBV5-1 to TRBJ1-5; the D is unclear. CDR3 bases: TGCGCCAGCAGCTTGGCCGGGGTGGAAAATCAGCCCCAGCATTTT. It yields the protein CASSLAGVENQPQHF.